This T cell receptor (beta chain) was captured in a study of beta chain features in type 1 diabetes. Study-level information: Over all samples combined, some 110 million sorted cells were examined. Study-wide findings and caveats: Any PCR bias toward short templates would affect both groups alike. Compared with healthy donors, patients appeared to share more similar naive, central memory and regulatory TCRB repertoires.

One heparinised draw of blood, averaging around 120 mL, came from each donor. This CDR3 spans 14 amino acids. The ends were cut back, 3 bases at V and 7 bases at J, with 13 bases in the middle. Germline V CDR1 and CDR2: KGHSH, LQKENI. The authors reverse transcribed all of the isolated RNA, so sequencing captured expressed TCRB transcripts. Sequencing was performed with immunoSEQ multiplex PCR; in TCRdb, only in-frame clones are kept and a portion is missing. This sample carries about 39,000 clones, 49% of them seen once, and the ten largest clones take 0.72%. For this clone: As yet, its antigen is unknown.

The sample consisted of central memory CD4+ T cells from blood. The clonotype originates from a woman younger than 30 in good health. The chain is built from TRBV18 and TRBJ1-5, with D unclear. This chain's CDR3 is CASSPGSFKQPQHF. Here the CDR3 DNA reads TGTGCCAGCTCACCGGGCTCCTTTAAACAGCCCCAGCATTTT.